A selection of T cell receptor beta chains follows, all from one sample in a study of CDR3 diversity in severe acne. TCRdb reprocessed the PCR reads with MiXCR, giving one entry per CDR3 protein. The sample has about 85,000 distinct CDR3 sequences, roughly half seen once. The sequencing sample was made of blood. The receptors were sampled from a male donor in good health, serving as a control. Both conserved end residues are part of each CDR3. The D gene is left open where the match is weak. A clone size is listed for some rows: how often the clone was seen (once, few, many), or a class if it is expanded.

d_call j_call v_call clone_size cdr3_aa cdr3_nt
NA TRBJ1-1 TRBV12-5 many CASGLGTANTEAFF TGTGCTAGTGGTTTGGGTACAGCGAACACTGAAGCTTTCTTT
NA TRBJ1-1 TRBV5-1 once CARPPHAPNTEAFF TGCGCCCGCCCCCCCCACGCCCCCAACACTGAAGCTTTCTTT
NA TRBJ2-7 TRBV5-6 many CASSLGPGEQYF TGTGCCAGCAGCTTGGGCCCGGGGGAGCAGTACTTC
NA TRBJ2-2 TRBV7-2 many CASTGQGPNTGELFF TGTGCCAGCACCGGACAAGGCCCAAACACCGGGGAGCTGTTTTTT
TRBD1 TRBJ2-5 TRBV29-1 once CSVEDRVGKTQYF TGCAGCGTTGAGGACAGGGTCGGAAAGACCCAGTACTTC
TRBD1 TRBJ1-1 TRBV29-1 NA CSVDSSDRGHTEAFF TGCAGCGTTGACTCGTCGGACAGGGGGCATACTGAAGCTTTCTTT
NA TRBJ1-6 TRBV7-9 few CASSYGRSDSPLHF TGTGCCAGCAGCTATGGCCGTTCGGATTCACCCCTCCACTTT
TRBD1 TRBJ1-4 TRBV2 NA CASILDRGDEKLFF TGTGCCAGCATCTTGGACAGGGGGGATGAAAAACTGTTTTTT
NA TRBJ1-2 TRBV20-1 NA CSLSGSDYGYTF TGCAGTCTCTCCGGGAGCGATTATGGCTACACCTTC
NA TRBJ1-1 TRBV2 NA CASTPWANTEAFF TGTGCCAGCACCCCTTGGGCTAACACTGAAGCTTTCTTT
NA TRBJ1-1 TRBV10-3 medium-sized CAISDPRGNTEAFF TGTGCCATCAGTGACCCCAGGGGGAACACTGAAGCTTTCTTT
TRBD2 TRBJ2-7 TRBV2 few CASREGLAAIYEQYF TGTGCCAGCAGGGAGGGACTAGCGGCGATCTACGAGCAGTACTTC
NA TRBJ2-7 TRBV20-1 NA CSATDSSYEQYF TGCAGCGCTACCGACAGCTCCTACGAGCAGTACTTC
NA TRBJ2-7 TRBV7-9 NA CASSLVETYEQYF TGTGCCAGCAGCTTAGTGGAAACCTACGAGCAGTACTTC
NA TRBJ2-3 TRBV24-1 many CATSEGLRRQGTVDTQYF TGTGCCACCAGTGAGGGATTGAGGCGGCAGGGGACCGTTGATACGCAGTATTTT